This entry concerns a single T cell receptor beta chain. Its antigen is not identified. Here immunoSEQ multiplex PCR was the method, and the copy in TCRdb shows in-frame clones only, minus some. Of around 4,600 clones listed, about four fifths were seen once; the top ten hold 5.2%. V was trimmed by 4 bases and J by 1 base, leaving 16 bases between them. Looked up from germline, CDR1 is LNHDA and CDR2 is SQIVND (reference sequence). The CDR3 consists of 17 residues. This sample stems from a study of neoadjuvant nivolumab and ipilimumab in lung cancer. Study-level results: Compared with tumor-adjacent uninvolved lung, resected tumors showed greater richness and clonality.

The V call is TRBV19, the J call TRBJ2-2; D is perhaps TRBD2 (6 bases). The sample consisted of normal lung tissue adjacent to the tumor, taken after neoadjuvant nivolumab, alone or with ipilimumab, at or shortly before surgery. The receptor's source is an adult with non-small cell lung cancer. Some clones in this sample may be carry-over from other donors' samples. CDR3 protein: CASSSGTSQLNTGELFF. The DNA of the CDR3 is TGTGCCAGTAGTAGCGGGACTTCACAACTGAACACCGGGGAGCTGTTTTTT.